This T cell receptor beta chain was sequenced during a study of blood T cell repertoires in COVID-19. Across the whole study: Researchers got acute and convalescent COVID-19 samples from the United States, Italy and Spain. PBMCs, B-cell-depleted T cells, or T cells provided the cDNA or gDNA that made up the material.

The CDR3 extends over 11 amino acids. Germline loops: CDR1 DFQATT, CDR2 SNEGSKA (reference sequence). V gave up 6 bases and J gave up 5 bases, with 11 bases separating them. Original processing notes: Nucleated cell counts were estimated from reference gene primer amplification. The repertoire was sequenced with immunoSEQ multiplex PCR; TCRdb's copy has only in-frame clones and lacks some. Clonal size and the V and J genes are those of that table, whereas D and trimming came from the DNA. This sample has fewer than 250,000 clones, with approximately 80% found just once. The origin of this receptor is a woman between 50 and 59 years old with acute or convalescent COVID-19. The chain has TRBV20-1 and TRBJ2-7; perhaps TRBD2 as D (5 bases). The sequencing input was peripheral blood. In DNA, the CDR3 is TGCAGTGCAAGGCGAGCGGACGAGCAGTACTTC. Translated, it gives CSARRADEQYF.